These T cell receptor beta chains were read from a single sample in a study of molecular identifiers for immune sequencing clone quantification. TCRdb itself ran the PCR reads through MiXCR, one entry per CDR3 protein. In the table there are about 36,000 distinct CDR3 sequences, 18% of which are singletons. The sample taken for sequencing was naive CD8+ T cells from blood, with Jurkat cell RNA spiked in. These TCRs come from a human donor in good health. Some libraries in this study had Jurkat cell RNA spiked in. CDR3s include the opening cysteine and the closing phenylalanine or tryptophan. Each record gives: J gene, D gene, clone size, V gene, CDR3 protein, CDR3 DNA. A D gene is named only where the DNA matches it firmly. The size field is filled for only some rows; it gives once, few, many or a size class.

TRBJ2-7	-	many	TRBV29-1	CSVRGGERAYEQYF	TGCAGCGTCCGAGGAGGGGAGAGGGCCTACGAGCAGTACTTC
TRBJ2-1	TRBD2	few	TRBV28	CASSLPTSGRTQTYNEQFF	TGTGCCAGCAGTTTGCCAACTAGCGGGAGAACCCAAACCTACAATGAGCAGTTCTTC
TRBJ2-7	TRBD2	many	TRBV9	CASSVASGTTYEQYF	TGTGCCAGCAGCGTAGCGAGCGGGACTACCTACGAGCAGTACTTC
TRBJ2-3	TRBD2	-	TRBV6-6	CASSYNSLAGRTDTQYF	TGTGCCAGCAGTTACAATTCCCTAGCGGGCCGAACAGATACGCAGTATTTT
TRBJ1-3	-	-	TRBV28	CASSLPLGSGNTIYF	TGTGCCAGCAGTTTACCCCTTGGTTCTGGAAACACCATATATTTT
TRBJ2-1	TRBD2	many	TRBV4-3	CASSQSSGIWGNEQFF	TGCGCCAGCAGCCAGTCTAGCGGGATTTGGGGCAATGAGCAGTTCTTC
TRBJ2-2	-	many	TRBV15	CATSRDGAGPTLIQNTGELFF	TGTGCCACCAGCAGAGATGGGGCGGGGCCCACCTTAATTCAAAACACCGGGGAGCTGTTTTTT
TRBJ2-1	-	many	TRBV6-5	CASRSTGVNNEQFF	TGTGCCAGCAGGAGTACGGGAGTGAACAATGAGCAGTTCTTC
TRBJ2-1	TRBD2	many	TRBV7-8	CASSPTSGKVYEQFF	TGTGCCAGCAGCCCTACTAGCGGGAAAGTATATGAGCAGTTCTTC
TRBJ2-7	-	medium-sized	TRBV5-1	CASSLWAYEQYF	TGCGCCAGCAGCTTGTGGGCTTACGAGCAGTACTTC
TRBJ2-7	TRBD2	-	TRBV10-3	CAISESASGAVYEQYF	TGTGCCATCAGTGAGTCCGCTAGCGGGGCTGTCTACGAGCAGTACTTC
TRBJ2-1	TRBD2	few	TRBV7-9	CASSLDPGLAGGSYNEQFF	TGTGCCAGCAGCTTAGATCCTGGGCTAGCGGGAGGGTCCTACAATGAGCAGTTCTTC
TRBJ2-7	TRBD2	many	TRBV29-1	CSVPMTGGYEQYF	TGCAGCGTCCCAATGACGGGAGGGTACGAGCAGTACTTC
TRBJ2-5	-	few	TRBV7-8	CASSLGGFETQYF	TGTGCCAGCAGCTTAGGGGGGTTCGAGACCCAGTACTTC
TRBJ2-1	TRBD2	-	TRBV19	CASSIGGLANYNEQFF	TGTGCCAGTAGTATAGGAGGACTAGCGAACTACAATGAGCAGTTCTTC
TRBJ1-2	TRBD1	many	TRBV7-3	CASSPTGGNYGYTF	TGTGCCAGCAGCCCGACAGGGGGTAACTATGGCTACACCTTC
TRBJ1-2	TRBD1	many	TRBV7-9	CASGEGADGYTF	TGTGCCAGCGGAGAGGGGGCGGATGGCTACACCTTC
TRBJ2-3	TRBD1	few	TRBV5-6	CASSVRTGTQYF	TGTGCCAGCAGCGTACGGACAGGAACGCAGTATTTT
TRBJ2-7	-	many	TRBV29-1	CSVGGGRPSYEQYF	TGCAGCGTTGGCGGGGGCCGCCCTAGTTACGAGCAGTACTTC
TRBJ2-2	TRBD1	many	TRBV29-1	CSVQLGRGRDTGELFF	TGCAGCGTCCAACTGGGCAGGGGGCGCGACACCGGGGAGCTGTTTTTT
TRBJ1-5	TRBD1	many	TRBV19	CASSTLGQGLGNQPQHF	TGTGCCAGTAGTACCCTCGGACAGGGATTGGGCAATCAGCCCCAGCATTTT
TRBJ1-5	-	many	TRBV9	CASSDGRGYPQHF	TGTGCCAGCAGTGATGGAAGGGGTTATCCCCAGCATTTT
TRBJ2-1	TRBD2	few	TRBV12-3/TRBV12-4	CASSLAGIREQFF	TGTGCCAGCAGCCTAGCGGGAATCCGTGAGCAGTTCTTC
TRBJ2-2	-	many	TRBV5-6	CASSFGIAGELFF	TGTGCCAGCAGCTTTGGAATCGCCGGGGAGCTGTTTTTT
TRBJ2-5	-	many	TRBV12-3/TRBV12-4	CASSFKWEQETQYF	TGTGCCAGCAGTTTTAAGTGGGAACAAGAGACCCAGTACTTC
TRBJ1-3	-	few	TRBV6-2/TRBV6-3	CANSSWDGRRSF	TGTGCCAACAGTTCCTGGGACGGACGCCGTAGTTTT
TRBJ2-1	-	few	TRBV29-1	CSVDHTPGNEQFF	TGCAGCGTTGACCATACCCCCGGCAATGAGCAGTTCTTC
TRBJ2-7	-	-	TRBV13	CASSYGLRDEQYF	TGTGCCAGCAGCTACGGACTACGGGACGAGCAGTACTTC
TRBJ2-7	TRBD1	-	TRBV5-6	CASSEGQGAYEQYF	TGTGCCAGCAGCGAGGGACAGGGGGCCTACGAGCAGTACTTC
TRBJ2-7	TRBD2	-	TRBV6-5	CASSLGRELLEQYF	TGTGCCAGCTCGTTGGGGCGGGAGCTTCTCGAGCAGTACTTC
TRBJ1-1	-	many	TRBV5-1	CASRDVRDTEAFF	TGCGCCAGCAGGGACGTCCGTGACACTGAAGCTTTCTTT
TRBJ2-7	TRBD2	-	TRBV20-1	CSASYAGVSYEQYF	TGCAGTGCTAGTTACGCGGGAGTCTCCTACGAGCAGTACTTC
TRBJ2-3	-	-	TRBV7-6	CASSLYSTDTQYF	TGTGCCAGCAGCTTATATTCTACAGATACGCAGTATTTT
TRBJ2-1	-	many	TRBV27	CASSTGGLSYNEQFF	TGTGCCAGCAGTACTGGAGGACTCTCCTACAATGAGCAGTTCTTC
TRBJ1-5	-	many	TRBV5-5	CASSWTVVSNQPQHF	TGTGCCAGCAGCTGGACGGTCGTTAGCAATCAGCCCCAGCATTTT
TRBJ2-7	TRBD2	many	TRBV7-2	CASTDLAGPSYEQYF	TGTGCCAGCACCGATCTAGCGGGCCCATCCTACGAGCAGTACTTC
TRBJ2-1	-	-	TRBV7-3	CASSLYGTLRNNEQFF	TGTGCCAGCAGCTTATACGGGACGTTGAGGAACAATGAGCAGTTCTTC
TRBJ2-3	TRBD2	many	TRBV4-2	CASSLGVAGEPGTDTQYF	TGTGCCAGCAGCCTCGGGGTAGCGGGTGAGCCGGGAACAGATACGCAGTATTTT
TRBJ2-7	-	many	TRBV6-2/TRBV6-3	CASSYGWQGARAYEQYF	TGTGCCAGCAGTTACGGCTGGCAAGGGGCTAGAGCGTACGAGCAGTACTTC
TRBJ2-7	-	many	TRBV7-2	CASSLHGTTYEQYF	TGTGCCAGCAGCTTGCACGGGACGACCTACGAGCAGTACTTC
TRBJ2-7	TRBD2	many	TRBV9	CASSPRTSGNYEQYF	TGTGCCAGCAGCCCCCGGACTAGCGGGAATTACGAGCAGTACTTC
TRBJ1-2	TRBD1	-	TRBV20-1	CSARPGQGNYGYTF	TGCAGTGCTAGACCGGGACAGGGAAACTATGGCTACACCTTC
TRBJ2-5	-	many	TRBV9	CASTDREGGETQYF	TGTGCCAGCACCGACAGGGAGGGCGGGGAGACCCAGTACTTC
TRBJ2-3	TRBD2	many	TRBV4-1	CASSQPLGLATDTQYF	TGCGCCAGCAGCCAACCCCTCGGACTAGCTACAGATACGCAGTATTTT
TRBJ1-2	-	many	TRBV28	CASSPHGDGYTF	TGTGCCAGCAGTCCACACGGGGATGGCTACACCTTC
TRBJ1-1	-	many	TRBV6-6	CASSPGPTPLWNTEAFF	TGTGCCAGCAGCCCCGGGCCTACACCCCTGTGGAACACTGAAGCTTTCTTT
TRBJ1-3	-	-	TRBV28	CASNRRLEGNTIYF	TGTGCCAGCAATCGCAGGTTGGAAGGAAACACCATATATTTT
TRBJ2-1	TRBD2	few	TRBV13	CASSRELAGGRGHNEQFF	TGTGCCAGCAGTAGGGAACTAGCGGGAGGAAGGGGCCACAATGAGCAGTTCTTC
TRBJ1-6	TRBD1	many	TRBV6-5	CASSSQPGGFNSPLHF	TGTGCCAGCAGTTCGCAGCCAGGGGGTTTTAATTCACCCCTCCACTTT